This T cell receptor (beta chain) was found in a study of T cell clonality in common variable immunodeficiency. Assay used: immunoSEQ multiplex PCR; TCRdb lists only in-frame clones, some missing. This sample carries roughly 7,400 clones, none of them present only once. General study findings and limits: Reportedly, TCR beta sequences from common variable immunodeficiency showed fewer deletions and N-nucleotide insertions.

Germline CDR1 is KGHSH and CDR2 is LQKENI. Trimming stripped 2 bases from V and 3 bases from J, with 14 bases between. The CDR3 runs 15 residues. Notes on this clone: The target antigen is unknown. The observed sequence ends 3 residues before the CDR3 terminus, with the missing tail filled in from the germline J gene. The identical CDR3 is also encoded by other nucleotide sequences in the sample.

The chain recombines TRBV18 with TRBJ2-7, with a tentative D call TRBD2 (5 bases). Sequencing was performed on peripheral blood mononuclear cells. The clonotype originates from a human donor with common variable immunodeficiency. The CDR3 region is CASSPVRTSGYEQYF. The CDR3 DNA, read in part, is TGTGCCAGCTCACCAGTCCGGACGAGCGGCTACGAG.